This TCR beta chain stems from a study of regulatory T cells in long-lasting Graves disease. According to the study, TCR beta libraries were built with iRepertoire HTBI primers and CDR3-region Arm-PCR. TCRdb processed the multiplex PCR reads anew with MiXCR; each CDR3 protein has one entry. The data hold some 490,000 distinct CDR3 sequences, with around 12% observed a single time. V was shortened by 2 bases and J by 5 bases, with 7 bases between the two germline ends. The CDR3 sequence is 11 residues long. Germline-derived CDR1 and CDR2 are SQVTM and ANQGSEA. The time point here: newly diagnosed GD, antithyroid drugs for less than 3 months. PBMC RNA was the source of the TCR library. Peripheral blood, roughly 9.2 milliliters per patient, was collected in EDTA tubes. A further study also used this sample, focusing on T cells in Graves' hyperthyroidism and ophthalmopathy. That work contributes: Stable Graves' hyperthyroidism meant no ophthalmopathy progression within 18 months.

V is TRBV29-1 and J is TRBJ2-7; unclear D gene. This TCR came from a woman aged 25 to 39 with Graves disease. The sample consisted of peripheral blood mononuclear cells (PBMCs), taken at new diagnosis, from a patient treated with antithyroid drugs. The CDR3 DNA sequence: TGCAGCGTTGAACATCAGGACGAGCAGTACTTC. This encodes CSVEHQDEQYF.